Listed below are T cell receptor beta chains from one sample, sequenced in a study of control samples from healthy donors and cancer patients. The assay was immunoSEQ multiplex PCR, and TCRdb's table has in-frame clones only and misses some. The repertoire table contains fewer than 250,000 clones. Sequencing was performed on blood. The receptors here all came from a woman aged 25 to 39 in good health. CDR3s include the opening cysteine and the closing phenylalanine or tryptophan. D genes are given only for firm matches.

TRBV28	TRBD1	TRBJ1-1	CASSLWQGGERRTEAFF	TGTGCCAGCAGTTTATGGCAGGGGGGGGAAAGACGGACTGAAGCTTTCTTT
TRBV6-6	TRBD1	TRBJ1-3	CASSLFPGTGIF	TGTGCCAGCAGCCTCTTCCCCGGGACAGGGATCTTT
TRBV9	TRBD2	TRBJ2-3	CASAYPREGTDTQYF	TGTGCCAGCGCCTACCCTCGGGAGGGCACAGATACGCAGTATTTT
TRBV30	TRBD1	TRBJ1-2	CAWNMFRDRGRGDYGYTF	TGTGCCTGGAATATGTTCCGGGACAGGGGGCGCGGGGACTATGGCTACACCTTC
TRBV12-3/TRBV12-4	.	TRBJ2-5	CASSLDTLETQYF	TGTGCCAGCAGTTTAGATACCTTAGAGACCCAGTACTTC
TRBV5-6	TRBD1	TRBJ2-7	CASSWGTGIYEQYF	TGTGCCAGCAGCTGGGGGACAGGGATCTACGAGCAGTACTTC
TRBV7-8	TRBD1	TRBJ2-7	CASSFGTGAKEQYF	TGTGCCAGCAGCTTCGGGACAGGGGCTAAAGAGCAGTACTTC
TRBV3-1/TRBV3-2	TRBD1	TRBJ1-4	CASSRQGGGEKLFF	TGTGCCAGCAGTCGACAGGGTGGGGGTGAAAAACTGTTTTTT
TRBV4-2	.	TRBJ1-1	CASSQEIQGMNTEAFF	TGTGCCAGCAGCCAGGAAATACAGGGAATGAACACTGAAGCTTTCTTT
TRBV19	TRBD2	TRBJ2-1	CASSIGLAGNEQFF	TGTGCCAGTAGTATCGGACTAGCGGGCAATGAGCAGTTCTTC
TRBV5-4	TRBD1	TRBJ2-7	CASSLTGVEQYF	TGTGCCAGCAGTTTGACAGGGGTCGAGCAGTACTTC
TRBV4-2	TRBD2	TRBJ2-5	CASSPTSVERETQYF	TGTGCCAGCAGCCCAACTAGCGTAGAGCGAGAGACCCAGTACTTC
TRBV5-1	TRBD1	TRBJ2-3	CASSPWTGGDTQYF	TGCGCCAGCAGCCCATGGACAGGGGGAGATACGCAGTATTTT
TRBV6-1	TRBD1	TRBJ1-2	CASSEAVDRAPYGYTF	TGTGCCAGCAGTGAAGCGGTGGACAGGGCCCCTTATGGCTACACCTTC
TRBV28	.	TRBJ1-1	CASSLGRMNTEAFF	TGTGCCAGCAGTTTAGGGAGGATGAACACTGAAGCTTTCTTT
TRBV25-1	.	TRBJ2-7	CASSAIGESDTSYEQYF	TGTGCCAGCAGTGCCATTGGGGAGTCAGACACCTCCTACGAGCAGTACTTC
TRBV28	TRBD1	TRBJ2-1	CASSPTSVGQLTYNEQFF	TGTGCCAGCAGTCCCACCTCCGTGGGACAGCTCACCTACAATGAGCAGTTCTTC
TRBV9	TRBD1	TRBJ2-7	CASSVDELGQGSSYEQYF	TGTGCCAGCAGCGTAGATGAGTTGGGACAGGGGAGCTCCTACGAGCAGTACTTC
TRBV5-4	.	TRBJ1-4	CASSLGQGEKLFF	TGTGCCAGCAGCTTGGGGCAAGGTGAAAAACTGTTTTTT
TRBV5-1	.	TRBJ1-4	CASRVAGNEKLFF	TGCGCCAGCAGAGTGGCGGGTAATGAAAAACTGTTTTTT
TRBV7-9	.	TRBJ1-3	CASSLSGPGNTIYF	TGTGCCAGCAGCTTATCAGGTCCCGGAAACACCATATATTTT
TRBV5-1	TRBD1	TRBJ1-1	CASSLGSGGITEAFF	TGCGCCAGCAGCTTAGGATCAGGGGGTATCACTGAAGCTTTCTTT
TRBV3-1/TRBV3-2	.	TRBJ1-2	CASSPGRSFPYGYTF	TGTGCCAGCAGCCCCGGAAGGTCGTTTCCTTATGGCTACACCTTC
TRBV9	.	TRBJ2-7	CASSVANSALPYEQYF	TGTGCCAGCAGCGTAGCTAATAGCGCGCTACCCTACGAGCAGTACTTC
TRBV5-1	.	TRBJ1-3	CASSLDLASSGNTIYF	TGCGCCAGCAGCTTGGATTTGGCCAGCTCTGGAAACACCATATATTTT
TRBV11-2	.	TRBJ2-1	CASRTGGSAYYNEQFF	TGTGCCAGCAGAACCGGGGGCTCAGCTTACTACAATGAGCAGTTCTTC
TRBV7-9	TRBD1	TRBJ1-2	CASSLANTGTGRGYTF	TGTGCCAGCAGCCTTGCAAATACCGGGACAGGCCGTGGCTACACCTTC
TRBV11-2	.	TRBJ1-1	CASRTRGAANTEAFF	TGTGCCAGCAGGACCCGGGGGGCGGCGAACACTGAAGCTTTCTTT
TRBV28	TRBD1	TRBJ1-4	CASSFADRGVEKLFF	TGTGCCAGCAGTTTCGCGGACAGGGGTGTTGAAAAACTGTTTTTT
TRBV7-8	.	TRBJ2-3	CASSLEWLVGTDTQYF	TGTGCCAGCAGCTTAGAATGGCTAGTCGGCACAGATACGCAGTATTTT
TRBV7-9	.	TRBJ1-4	CASSLGRASNEKLFF	TGTGCCAGCAGCTTAGGGCGGGCTTCTAATGAAAAACTGTTTTTT
TRBV10-3	.	TRBJ2-7	CAISDGGPVGEQYF	TGTGCCATCAGTGACGGGGGCCCCGTCGGCGAGCAGTACTTC
TRBV6-5	.	TRBJ1-2	CASSSLGADYGYTF	TGTGCCAGCTCGAGTCTGGGGGCGGACTATGGCTACACCTTC
TRBV6-5	.	TRBJ2-7	CASSYSITVSYEQYF	TGTGCCAGCAGTTACTCGATTACGGTCTCCTACGAGCAGTACTTC
TRBV10-3	.	TRBJ1-1	CAISVRVNTEAFF	TGTGCCATCAGTGTAAGGGTGAACACTGAAGCTTTCTTT
TRBV2	.	TRBJ1-4	CASPMPRQENEKLFF	TGTGCCAGCCCGATGCCGAGACAGGAAAATGAAAAACTGTTTTTT